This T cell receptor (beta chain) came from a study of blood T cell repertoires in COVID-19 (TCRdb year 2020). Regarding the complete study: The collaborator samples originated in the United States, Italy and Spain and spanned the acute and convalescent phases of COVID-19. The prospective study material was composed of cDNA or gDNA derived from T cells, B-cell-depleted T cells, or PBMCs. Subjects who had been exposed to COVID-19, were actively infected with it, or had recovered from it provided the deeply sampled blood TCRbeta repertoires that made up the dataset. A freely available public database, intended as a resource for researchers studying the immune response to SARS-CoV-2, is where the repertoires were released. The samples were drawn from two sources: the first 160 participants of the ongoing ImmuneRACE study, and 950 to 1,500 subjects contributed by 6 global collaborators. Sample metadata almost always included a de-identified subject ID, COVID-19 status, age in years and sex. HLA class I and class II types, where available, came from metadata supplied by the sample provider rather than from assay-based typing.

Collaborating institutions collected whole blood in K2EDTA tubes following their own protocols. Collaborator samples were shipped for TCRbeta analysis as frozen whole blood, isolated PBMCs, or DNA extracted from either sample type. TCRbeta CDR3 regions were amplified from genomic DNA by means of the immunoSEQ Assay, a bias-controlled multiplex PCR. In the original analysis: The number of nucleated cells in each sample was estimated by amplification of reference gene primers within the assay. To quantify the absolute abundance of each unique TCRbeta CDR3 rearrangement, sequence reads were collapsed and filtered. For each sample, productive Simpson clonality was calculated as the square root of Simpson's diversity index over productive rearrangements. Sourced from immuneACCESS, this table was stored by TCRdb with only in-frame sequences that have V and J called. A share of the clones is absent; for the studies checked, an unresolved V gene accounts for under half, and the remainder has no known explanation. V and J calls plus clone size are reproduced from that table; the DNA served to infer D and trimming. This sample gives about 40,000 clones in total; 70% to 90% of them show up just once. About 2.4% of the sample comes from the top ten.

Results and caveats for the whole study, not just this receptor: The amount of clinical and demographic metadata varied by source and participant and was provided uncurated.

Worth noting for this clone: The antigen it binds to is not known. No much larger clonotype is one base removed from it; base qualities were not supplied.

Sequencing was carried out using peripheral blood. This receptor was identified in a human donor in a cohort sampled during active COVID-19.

In nucleotides, the sequence is TGTGCCTGGGGTACTAGCTTTAATGAGCAGTTCTTC. This is translated as CAWGTSFNEQFF. The sequence is built from TRBV30 and TRBJ2-1; a tentative D call is TRBD2 (6 bases match). Deletion took 5 bases off V and 7 bases off J, with a span of 12 bases between the germline ends. From the cysteine through the phenylalanine, the CDR3 covers 12 amino acids. Solely the CDR3 DNA is kept, with 36 bases framed from the first base. Via the germline V gene (reference sequence), CDR1 is GTSNPN and CDR2 SVGIG.